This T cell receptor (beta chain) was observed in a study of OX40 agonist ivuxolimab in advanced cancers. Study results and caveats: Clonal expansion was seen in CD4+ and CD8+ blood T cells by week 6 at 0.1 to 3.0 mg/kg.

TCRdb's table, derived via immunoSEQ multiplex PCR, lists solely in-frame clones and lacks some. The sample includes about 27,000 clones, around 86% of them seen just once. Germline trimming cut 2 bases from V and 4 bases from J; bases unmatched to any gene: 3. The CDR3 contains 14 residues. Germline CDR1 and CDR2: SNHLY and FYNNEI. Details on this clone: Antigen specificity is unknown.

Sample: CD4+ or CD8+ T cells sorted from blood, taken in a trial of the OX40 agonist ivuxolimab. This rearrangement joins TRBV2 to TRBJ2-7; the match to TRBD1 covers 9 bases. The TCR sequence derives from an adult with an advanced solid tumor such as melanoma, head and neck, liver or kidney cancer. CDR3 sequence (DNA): TGTGCCAGCAGTGAAACAGGGGGCAGTTACGAGCAGTACTTC. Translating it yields CASSETGGSYEQYF.